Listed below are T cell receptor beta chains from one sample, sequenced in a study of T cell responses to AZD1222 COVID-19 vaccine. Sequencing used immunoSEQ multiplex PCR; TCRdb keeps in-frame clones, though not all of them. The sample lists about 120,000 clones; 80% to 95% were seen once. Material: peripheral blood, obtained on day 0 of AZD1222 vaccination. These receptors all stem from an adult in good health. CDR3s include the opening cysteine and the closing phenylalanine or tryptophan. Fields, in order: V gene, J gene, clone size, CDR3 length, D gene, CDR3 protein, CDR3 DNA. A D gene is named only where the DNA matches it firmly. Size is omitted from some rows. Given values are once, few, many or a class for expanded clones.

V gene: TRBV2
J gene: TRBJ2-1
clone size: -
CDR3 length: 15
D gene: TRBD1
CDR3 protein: CASSFLGTESDEQFF
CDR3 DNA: TGTGCCAGCAGTTTCCTCGGGACAGAAAGTGACGAGCAGTTCTTC

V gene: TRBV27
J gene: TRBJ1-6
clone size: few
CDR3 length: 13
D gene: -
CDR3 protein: CASSSGYNSPLHF
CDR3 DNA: TGTGCCAGCAGTTCAGGATATAATTCACCCCTCCACTTT

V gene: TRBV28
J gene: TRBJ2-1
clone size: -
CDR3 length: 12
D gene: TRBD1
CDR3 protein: CAITGAYNEQFF
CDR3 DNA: TGTGCCATTACAGGGGCATACAATGAGCAGTTCTTC

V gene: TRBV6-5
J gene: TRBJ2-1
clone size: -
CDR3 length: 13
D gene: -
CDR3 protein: CASSYSLGRRQFF
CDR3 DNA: TGTGCCAGCAGTTACTCTCTGGGGCGGCGGCAGTTCTTC

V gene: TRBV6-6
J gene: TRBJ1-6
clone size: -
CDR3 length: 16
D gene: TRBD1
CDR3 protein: CASSYKTGGSNSPLHF
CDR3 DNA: TGTGCCAGCAGTTACAAAACAGGGGGAAGTAATTCACCCCTCCACTTT

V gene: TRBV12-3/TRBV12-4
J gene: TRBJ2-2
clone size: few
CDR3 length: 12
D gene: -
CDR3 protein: CASSLDTGELFF
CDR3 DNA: TGTGCCAGCAGTTTAGACACCGGGGAGCTGTTTTTT

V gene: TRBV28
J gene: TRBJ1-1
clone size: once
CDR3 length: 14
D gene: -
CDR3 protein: CASSLSGFGSEAFF
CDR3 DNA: TGTGCCAGCAGTTTATCCGGGTTCGGGTCTGAAGCTTTCTTT

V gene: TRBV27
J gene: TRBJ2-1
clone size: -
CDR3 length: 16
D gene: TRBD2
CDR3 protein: CASSPSGGPLYNEQFF
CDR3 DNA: TGTGCCAGCAGTCCAAGCGGGGGGCCCTTGTACAATGAGCAGTTCTTC

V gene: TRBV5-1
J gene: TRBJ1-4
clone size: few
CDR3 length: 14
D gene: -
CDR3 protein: CASSLEQGGRKLFF
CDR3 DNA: TGCGCCAGCAGCTTGGAACAGGGTGGTCGAAAACTGTTTTTT

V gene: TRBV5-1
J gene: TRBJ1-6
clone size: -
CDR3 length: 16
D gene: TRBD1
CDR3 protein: CASSQDRGSYNSPLHF
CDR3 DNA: TGCGCCAGCAGCCAAGACAGGGGCTCCTATAATTCACCCCTCCACTTT

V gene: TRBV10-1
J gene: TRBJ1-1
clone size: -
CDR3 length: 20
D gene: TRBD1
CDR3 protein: CASSDAGTGIFSSGNTEAFF
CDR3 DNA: TGCGCCAGCAGTGACGCCGGGACAGGGATTTTTAGTTCCGGGAACACTGAAGCTTTCTTT

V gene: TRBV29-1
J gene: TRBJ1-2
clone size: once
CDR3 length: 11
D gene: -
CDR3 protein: CSVVQNYGYTF
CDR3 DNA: TGCAGCGTTGTGCAGAACTATGGCTACACCTTC

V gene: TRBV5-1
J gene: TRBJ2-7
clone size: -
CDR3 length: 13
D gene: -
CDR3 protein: CASSLATDYEQYF
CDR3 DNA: TGCGCCAGCAGCTTGGCCACAGACTACGAGCAGTACTTC

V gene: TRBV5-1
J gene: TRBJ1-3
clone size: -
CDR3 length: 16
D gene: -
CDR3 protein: CASSLSFTPSGNTIYF
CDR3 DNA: TGCGCCAGCAGCTTGTCTTTTACCCCCTCTGGAAACACCATATATTTT

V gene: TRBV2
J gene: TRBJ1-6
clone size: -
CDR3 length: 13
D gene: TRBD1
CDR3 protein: CASKDRGNSPLHF
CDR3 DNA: TGTGCCAGCAAGGACAGGGGGAATTCACCCCTCCACTTT

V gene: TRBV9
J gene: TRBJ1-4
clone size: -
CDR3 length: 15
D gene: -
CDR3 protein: CASSVALGVGEKLFF
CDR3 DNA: TGTGCCAGCAGCGTAGCTCTGGGGGTCGGTGAAAAACTGTTTTTT

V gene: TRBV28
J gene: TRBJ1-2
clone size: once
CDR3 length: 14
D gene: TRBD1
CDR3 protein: CASSSGTAEYGYTF
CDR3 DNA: TGTGCCAGCAGTTCGGGGACAGCGGAGTATGGCTACACCTTC

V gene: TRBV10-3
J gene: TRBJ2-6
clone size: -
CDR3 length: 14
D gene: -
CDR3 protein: CAITSGVGANVLTF
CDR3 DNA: TGTGCCATCACGAGTGGGGTTGGGGCCAACGTCCTGACTTTC

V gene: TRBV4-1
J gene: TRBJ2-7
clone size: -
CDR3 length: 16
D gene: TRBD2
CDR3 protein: CASSQVTGGRGNEQYF
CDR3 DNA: TGCGCCAGCAGCCAAGTTACCGGCGGGCGGGGGAACGAGCAGTACTTC

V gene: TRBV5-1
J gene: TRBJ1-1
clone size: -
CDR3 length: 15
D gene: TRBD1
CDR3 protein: CASSLGQGANTEAFF
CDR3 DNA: TGCGCCAGCAGCTTAGGGCAGGGGGCGAACACTGAAGCTTTCTTT

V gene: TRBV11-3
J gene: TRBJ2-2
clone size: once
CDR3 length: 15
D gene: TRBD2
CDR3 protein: CASSPGGANTGELFF
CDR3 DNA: TGTGCCAGCAGCCCCGGGGGGGCCAACACCGGGGAGCTGTTTTTT

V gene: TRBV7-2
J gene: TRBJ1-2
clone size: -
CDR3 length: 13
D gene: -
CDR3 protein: CASSSSGGDGYTF
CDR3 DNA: TGTGCCAGCAGCTCCTCGGGGGGAGATGGCTACACCTTC

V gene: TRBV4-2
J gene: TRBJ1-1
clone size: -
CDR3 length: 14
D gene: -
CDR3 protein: CASSQDPSNTEAFF
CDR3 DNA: TGTGCCAGCAGCCAAGATCCGTCTAACACTGAAGCTTTCTTT

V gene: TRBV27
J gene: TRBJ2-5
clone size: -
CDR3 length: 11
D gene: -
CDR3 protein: CASSLGETQYF
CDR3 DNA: TGTGCCAGCAGTTTGGGAGAGACCCAGTACTTC

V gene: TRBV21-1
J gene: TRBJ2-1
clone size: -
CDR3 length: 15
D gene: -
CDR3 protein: CASSKRRGPYNEQFF
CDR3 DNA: TGTGCCAGCAGCAAAAGGCGGGGGCCTTACAATGAGCAGTTCTTC

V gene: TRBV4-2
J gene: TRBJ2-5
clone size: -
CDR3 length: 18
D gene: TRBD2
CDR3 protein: CASSPKGTSGGGQETQYF
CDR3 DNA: TGTGCCAGCAGCCCCAAAGGGACTAGCGGGGGGGGCCAAGAGACCCAGTACTTC

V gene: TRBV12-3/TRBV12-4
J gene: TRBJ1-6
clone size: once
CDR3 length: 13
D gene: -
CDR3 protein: CASSAGIDSPLHF
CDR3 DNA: TGTGCCAGCAGTGCAGGGATTGATTCACCCCTCCACTTT

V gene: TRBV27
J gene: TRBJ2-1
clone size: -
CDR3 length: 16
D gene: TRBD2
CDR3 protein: CATREGVSGGPGEQFF
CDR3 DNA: TGTGCCACCAGGGAGGGAGTGTCGGGGGGGCCAGGTGAGCAGTTCTTC

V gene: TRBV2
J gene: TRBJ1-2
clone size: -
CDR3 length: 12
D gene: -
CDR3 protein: CASTGRSNGYTF
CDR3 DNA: TGTGCCAGCACTGGCAGGTCGAATGGCTACACCTTC

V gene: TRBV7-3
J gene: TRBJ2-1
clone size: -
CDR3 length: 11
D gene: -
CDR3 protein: CASSFGNEQFF
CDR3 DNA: TGTGCCAGCAGCTTCGGAAATGAGCAGTTCTTC

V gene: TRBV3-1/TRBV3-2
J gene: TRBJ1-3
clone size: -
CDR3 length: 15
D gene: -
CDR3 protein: CASSQDGRNGNTIYF
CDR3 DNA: TGTGCCAGCAGCCAAGACGGGCGGAATGGAAACACCATATATTTT

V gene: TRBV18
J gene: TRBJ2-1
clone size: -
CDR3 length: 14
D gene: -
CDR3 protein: CASSPSYSYNEQFF
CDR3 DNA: TGTGCCAGCTCACCAAGTTACTCCTACAATGAGCAGTTCTTC

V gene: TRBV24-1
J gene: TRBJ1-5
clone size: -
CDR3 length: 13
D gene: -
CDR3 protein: CATSPAGNQPQHF
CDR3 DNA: TGTGCCACCAGCCCTGCGGGCAATCAGCCCCAGCATTTT